The rows below give T cell receptor beta chains drawn from one sample of a study of somatic mutations in cytotoxic T cells in rheumatoid arthritis. Generated by immunoSEQ multiplex PCR, the TCRdb table keeps only in-frame clones and is missing some. This table holds 15,000 to 20,000 clones, about 80% found once. Sequencing was performed on CD8+ T cells sorted from blood. The receptor source for this set is a woman between 50 and 59 years old in good health. Both conserved end residues are part of each CDR3. The order of the fields is clone size, V gene, J gene, D gene, CDR3 protein, CDR3 DNA. The D gene is left open where the match is weak. Clone size is stated in some rows and not others, as once, few, many or a class when expanded.

size: -
V: TRBV19
J: TRBJ2-7
D: -
CDR3: CASSISLSTTYEQYF
DNA: TGTGCCAGTAGTATTTCTCTTTCCACTACCTACGAGCAGTACTTC

size: -
V: TRBV4-1
J: TRBJ2-1
D: -
CDR3: CASSQDPGSVYNEQFF
DNA: TGCGCCAGCAGCCAGGACCCGGGATCAGTTTACAATGAGCAGTTCTTC

size: -
V: TRBV5-1
J: TRBJ1-1
D: -
CDR3: CASSPYRLNTEAFF
DNA: TGCGCCAGCAGCCCTTACAGATTAAACACTGAAGCTTTCTTT

size: -
V: TRBV10-3
J: TRBJ2-7
D: -
CDR3: CASSPLHAHEQYF
DNA: TGTGCCAGCAGCCCGCTTCATGCCCACGAGCAGTACTTC

size: -
V: TRBV20-1
J: TRBJ1-1
D: -
CDR3: CSALWGTEAFF
DNA: TGCAGTGCCCTATGGGGCACTGAAGCTTTCTTT

size: -
V: TRBV4-1
J: TRBJ1-5
D: -
CDR3: CASSQDVANQPQHF
DNA: TGCGCCAGCAGCCAAGATGTGGCGAATCAGCCCCAGCATTTT

size: once
V: TRBV7-9
J: TRBJ2-7
D: -
CDR3: CASSSQDYTTYEQYF
DNA: TGTGCCAGCAGCTCACAGGATTATACTACCTACGAGCAGTACTTC

size: once
V: TRBV7-9
J: TRBJ2-7
D: TRBD1
CDR3: CASSPGTGVGEQYF
DNA: TGTGCCAGCAGCCCTGGGACAGGGGTGGGGGAGCAGTACTTC

size: once
V: TRBV14
J: TRBJ2-3
D: -
CDR3: CASSQDGVGTDTQYF
DNA: TGTGCCAGCAGCCAAGATGGGGTCGGCACAGATACGCAGTATTTT

size: -
V: TRBV4-2
J: TRBJ2-7
D: -
CDR3: CASSPGSRYEQYF
DNA: TGTGCCAGCAGCCCCGGGAGCCGTTACGAGCAGTACTTC

size: -
V: TRBV13
J: TRBJ2-1
D: -
CDR3: CASSPLGGDNEQFF
DNA: TGTGCCAGCAGCCCACTGGGTGGTGACAATGAGCAGTTCTTC

size: -
V: TRBV19
J: TRBJ2-7
D: -
CDR3: CASSIDSYEQYF
DNA: TGTGCCAGTAGTATAGATAGCTACGAGCAGTACTTC

size: -
V: TRBV4-2
J: TRBJ2-1
D: -
CDR3: CASSQEGEVREQFF
DNA: TGTGCCAGCAGCCAAGAAGGGGAGGTTCGTGAGCAGTTCTTC

size: medium-sized
V: TRBV27
J: TRBJ2-2
D: -
CDR3: CAVGSPRNTGELFF
DNA: TGTGCGGTGGGCAGCCCACGGAACACCGGGGAGCTGTTTTTT

size: -
V: TRBV7-8
J: TRBJ2-1
D: -
CDR3: CASSPVEGPYNEQFF
DNA: TGTGCCAGCAGCCCGGTTGAGGGGCCCTACAATGAGCAGTTCTTC

size: -
V: TRBV5-3
J: TRBJ1-5
D: TRBD1
CDR3: CAIHRGRWQPQHF
DNA: TGTGCCATCCACAGGGGGCGCTGGCAGCCCCAGCATTTT

size: -
V: TRBV19
J: TRBJ1-5
D: -
CDR3: CASSQGTLNQPQHF
DNA: TGTGCCAGTTCCCAGGGAACCCTCAATCAGCCCCAGCATTTT

size: once
V: TRBV6-5
J: TRBJ1-2
D: -
CDR3: CASSYRTAYGYTF
DNA: TGTGCCAGCAGTTACCGGACAGCCTATGGCTACACCTTC

size: -
V: TRBV7-6
J: TRBJ2-3
D: TRBD2
CDR3: CASSLIPAAGALDTQYF
DNA: TGTGCCAGCAGCTTAATTCCTGCAGCGGGAGCGTTGGATACGCAGTATTTT

size: -
V: TRBV19
J: TRBJ2-7
D: -
CDR3: CASSTALGVYEQYF
DNA: TGTGCCAGTAGTACGGCCCTTGGGGTCTACGAGCAGTACTTC

size: -
V: TRBV5-8
J: TRBJ2-7
D: TRBD1
CDR3: CASSTGQGAYQQYF
DNA: TGTGCCAGCAGCACCGGACAGGGGGCCTATCAGCAGTACTTC

size: -
V: TRBV4-1
J: TRBJ2-3
D: -
CDR3: CASSQGGGPVADTQYF
DNA: TGCGCCAGCAGCCAAGGAGGGGGGCCAGTAGCAGATACGCAGTATTTT

size: -
V: TRBV5-4
J: TRBJ1-2
D: -
CDR3: CASSGSGTGNYGYTF
DNA: TGTGCCAGCAGCGGGAGTGGTACAGGGAATTATGGCTACACCTTC

size: once
V: TRBV5-6
J: TRBJ2-5
D: -
CDR3: CASSPGVQETQYF
DNA: TGTGCCAGCAGCCCAGGGGTCCAAGAGACCCAGTACTTC

size: -
V: TRBV5-5
J: TRBJ2-7
D: TRBD2
CDR3: CASSAGLAGDYEQYF
DNA: TGTGCCAGCAGCGCGGGACTAGCGGGGGACTACGAGCAGTACTTC

size: -
V: TRBV7-6
J: TRBJ2-3
D: -
CDR3: CASSLVGQGGTDTQYF
DNA: TGTGCCAGCAGCTTAGTGGGGCAGGGCGGTACAGATACGCAGTATTTT

size: -
V: TRBV4-1
J: TRBJ1-4
D: TRBD1
CDR3: CASSQGTGSEKLFF
DNA: TGCGCCAGCAGCCAGGGGACAGGGAGTGAAAAACTGTTTTTT

size: -
V: TRBV28
J: TRBJ2-7
D: -
CDR3: CASSSWDTSYEQYF
DNA: TGTGCCAGCAGTTCATGGGACACTTCCTACGAGCAGTACTTC

size: -
V: TRBV6-5
J: TRBJ2-7
D: -
CDR3: CASKQGTSYEQYF
DNA: TGTGCCAGCAAGCAGGGTACCTCCTACGAGCAGTACTTC

size: -
V: TRBV2
J: TRBJ2-7
D: TRBD1
CDR3: CASSEVGQGVYEQYF
DNA: TGTGCCAGCAGTGAAGTGGGACAGGGGGTTTACGAGCAGTACTTC

size: -
V: TRBV5-5
J: TRBJ2-7
D: TRBD1
CDR3: CASSLAADRVRDEQYF
DNA: TGTGCCAGCAGCTTGGCTGCGGACAGGGTTAGAGACGAGCAGTACTTC

size: -
V: TRBV7-6
J: TRBJ2-5
D: -
CDR3: CASSPLGETQYF
DNA: TGTGCCAGCAGCCCCTTGGGGGAGACCCAGTACTTC

size: -
V: TRBV9
J: TRBJ1-5
D: -
CDR3: CASSVDGGANQPQHF
DNA: TGTGCCAGCAGCGTAGATGGGGGGGCCAATCAGCCCCAGCATTTT

size: -
V: TRBV29-1
J: TRBJ2-1
D: TRBD1
CDR3: CSVPDRGPYNEQFF
DNA: TGCAGCGTTCCGGACAGGGGCCCCTACAATGAGCAGTTCTTC

size: once
V: TRBV2
J: TRBJ1-1
D: -
CDR3: CATKGPAGETLVSEAFF
DNA: TGTGCCACCAAAGGGCCCGCAGGAGAAACCTTGGTTTCTGAAGCTTTCTTT

size: -
V: TRBV30
J: TRBJ2-2
D: -
CDR3: CAWSPLGSPGGELFF
DNA: TGTGCCTGGAGTCCCCTAGGGTCCCCGGGCGGGGAGCTGTTTTTT

size: -
V: TRBV11-2
J: TRBJ1-4
D: TRBD1
CDR3: CASSLEPWTGGAANEKLFF
DNA: TGTGCCAGCAGCTTAGAACCCTGGACAGGGGGCGCGGCTAATGAAAAACTGTTTTTT

size: -
V: TRBV11-2
J: TRBJ2-4
D: TRBD1
CDR3: CASSLQGDGKNIQYF
DNA: TGTGCCAGCAGCCTACAGGGGGACGGCAAAAACATTCAGTACTTC

size: -
V: TRBV28
J: TRBJ2-7
D: -
CDR3: CASSWSGSSYEQYF
DNA: TGTGCCAGCAGTTGGTCTGGGAGCTCCTACGAGCAGTACTTC

size: -
V: TRBV28
J: TRBJ1-5
D: -
CDR3: CASSLITVASNQPQHF
DNA: TGTGCCAGCAGTTTAATCACAGTTGCTAGCAATCAGCCCCAGCATTTT

size: -
V: TRBV5-6
J: TRBJ2-3
D: -
CDR3: CASSLGDLSDTQYF
DNA: TGTGCCAGCAGCTTGGGAGATTTGTCGGATACGCAGTATTTT